The 21 T cell receptor beta chains reported below all come from one sample, sequenced in a study of T cell responses to AZD1222 COVID-19 vaccine. The data were produced by immunoSEQ multiplex PCR, yet TCRdb's version contains in-frame clones alone and is incomplete. Of just under 35,000 clones listed, roughly nine tenths are singletons. The sequencing here drew on peripheral blood, taken on day 0 of AZD1222 vaccination. The receptors originated from an adult in good health.

The V gene is TRBV18, the J gene TRBJ2-2, with 12 bases fitting TRBD2. The CDR3 loop spans 15 amino acids. The V and J ends lost 3 bases and 4 bases, in that order; junction bases with no gene match: 0. CDR1 is KGHSH and CDR2 is LQKENI in the germline V gene. CDR3 nucleotide sequence: TGTGCCAGCTCACCGGGACTAGCGGGCACCGGGGAGCTGTTTTTT. This codes for CASSPGLAGTGELFF.

The chain joins TRBV11-1 to TRBJ2-5; 8 bases match TRBD1. Losses at the gene ends were 8 bases for V and 4 bases for J; bases not matched to a gene: 6. Germline V gene sequence: CDR1 SGHAT, CDR2 FQDESV (reference sequence). CDR3 length equals 13 residues. The CDR3 DNA reads TGTGCCAGCTGTCGAGGACAGGGAGAGACCCAGTACTTC. Its protein product is CASCRGQGETQYF.

The chain employs TRBV2 and TRBJ1-4; D is possibly TRBD1 (5 bases). Germline V gives CDR1 SNHLY, CDR2 FYNNEI. The CDR3 has 11 amino acids. Trimming pared 10 bases from V and 6 bases from J, leaving 9 bases between. The CDR3 DNA follows: TGTGCCACACAGGCGGATGAAAAACTGTTTTTT. It codes for CATQADEKLFF.

The rearrangement joins TRBV29-1 to TRBJ1-2; unclear D gene. Between the trimmed V and J ends, which lost 2 bases and 7 bases, there was a span of 5 bases. The germline V gene has CDR1 SQVTM and CDR2 ANQGSEA. This CDR3 contains 10 residues. The CDR3 loop is CSVETGGYTF. The CDR3 DNA is TGCAGCGTTGAAACCGGTGGCTACACCTTC. The variable domain in full, with the rest retrieved from reference TRBV29-1 and TRBJ1-2, is SAVISQKPSRDICQRGTSLTIQCQVDSQVTMMFWYRQQPGQSLTLIATANQGSEATYESGFVIDKFPISRPNLTFSTLTVSNMSPEDSSIYLCSVETGGYTFGSGTRLTVV.

This clone came up once. CDR3 residues: CAAGAQPPTNQPQHF. In DNA form, the CDR3 reads TGTGCCGCGGGGGCCCAACCCCCTACCAATCAGCCCCAGCATTTT. The rearrangement uses TRBV2 and TRBJ1-5; D is possibly TRBD1 (6 bases). Germline V gives CDR1 SNHLY, CDR2 FYNNEI. V was trimmed by 11 bases and J by 3 bases, leaving 20 bases between them. CDR3 size: 15 residues.

This chain joins TRBV7-2 and TRBJ2-1, with D perhaps matching TRBD2 (5 bases). The CDR3 totals 16 residues. V was shortened by 1 base and J by 3 bases, with 13 bases between the two germline ends. Germline CDR1 SGHTA, CDR2 FQGNSA. CDR3 loop: CASSLVRLAVYNEQFF. The CDR3, as DNA: TGTGCCAGCAGCTTAGTACGTCTAGCCGTCTACAATGAGCAGTTCTTC.

J is TRBJ1-6 and V is TRBV7-9; tentative D call: TRBD1 (6 bases). Trimming stripped 5 bases from V and 9 bases from J, with 14 bases between. The CDR3 extends over 14 amino acids. Per germline, CDR1 SEHNR and CDR2 FQNEAQ (reference sequence). The CDR3 region has the DNA TGTGCCAGCAGCGGGGGGCAGGCCCCTTCACCCCTCCACTTT. It translates to CASSGGQAPSPLHF.

The chain is built from TRBV28 and TRBJ2-5; 8 bases agree with TRBD2. V gave up 7 bases and J gave up 4 bases; unmatched junction bases: 11. This CDR3 has 15 amino acids. Germline loops: CDR1 MDHEN, CDR2 SYDVKM. The CDR3 loop reads CASTAAGLGGETQYF. The DNA of the CDR3 is TGTGCCAGCACTGCCGCGGGACTAGGGGGAGAGACCCAGTACTTC.

V is TRBV19 and J is TRBJ1-5; 7 nucleotides agree with TRBD1. The CDR3 has 15 residues. Germline-derived CDR1 and CDR2 are LNHDA and SQIVND (reference sequence). With V trimmed by 8 bases and J by 0 bases, 7 bases remained unmatched. As DNA, the CDR3 is TGTGCCAGTGGGACAGATAAATATAGCAATCAGCCCCAGCATTTT. The encoded protein is CASGTDKYSNQPQHF.

This clone was found once. The chain carries TRBV24-1 and TRBJ1-5; 9 nucleotides match TRBD1. CDR3 length: 15 residues. V gave up 3 bases and J gave up 5 bases; unmatched junction bases: 4. Per the germline V gene, CDR1 is KGHDR and CDR2 is SFDVKD. In DNA, the CDR3 is TGTGCCACCAGTGATGCAGACAGGGGGGATCAGCCCCAGCATTTT. Translated, it gives CATSDADRGDQPQHF.

The CDR3, as DNA: TGTGCCAGCAGCCCAGACAGCAATCAGCCCCAGCATTTT. The encoded protein is CASSPDSNQPQHF. V and J are TRBV11-2 and TRBJ1-5; D uncertain. Deletions cut 5 bases from V and 1 base from J, with 6 bases between. The length of the CDR3 is 13 residues. Per germline, CDR1 SGHAT and CDR2 FQNNGV.

This sequence joins TRBV3-1 (or the pseudogene TRBV3-2) and TRBJ2-1, with 10 nucleotides matching TRBD2. The junction had 9 bases not matched to a gene; V was cut back by 1 base and J by 0 bases. Germline-derived CDR1 and CDR2 are LGHDT and YNNKEL (reference sequence). This CDR3 comprises 19 residues. For the CDR3, the DNA is TGTGCCAGCAGCCAAGTCTTAGCGGGGGGCCCAACCTCCTACAATGAGCAGTTCTTC. Protein: CASSQVLAGGPTSYNEQFF.

The chain carries TRBV11-2 and TRBJ2-3; TRBD2 matches at 8 bases. CDR3 length: 15 residues. The V gene's germline CDR1 is SGHAT and CDR2 FQNNGV. J lost 5 bases, V lost 1 base, and 5 bases had no gene match. CDR3 nucleotides: TGTGCCAGCAGCTTAGCGGGGGGGCGTGGAGATACGCAGTATTTT. Its translation is CASSLAGGRGDTQYF.

The chain recombines TRBV14 with TRBJ1-5; D is possibly TRBD1 (5 bases). The germline V gene encodes CDR1 SGHDN and CDR2 FVKESK. V was cut by 3 bases and J by 6 bases, with 12 bases left in between. The CDR3 contains 14 residues. In DNA form, the CDR3 reads TGTGCCAGCAGCCATAGGGGCGCGGGTCAGCCCCAGCATTTT. This translates into CASSHRGAGQPQHF.

The V call is TRBV7-6, the J call TRBJ2-3, with no clear D. The CDR3 has 13 amino acids. CDR1 and CDR2 (germline): SGHVS, FNYEAQ. The V and J ends lost 1 base and 5 bases respectively, with 7 bases between them. The CDR3 reads CASSLGALDTQYF. The CDR3 nucleotides read TGTGCCAGCAGCTTAGGGGCGTTAGATACGCAGTATTTT. The full variable domain, in which reference TRBV7-6 and TRBJ2-3 provide the parts outside the CDR3, is GAGVSQSPRYKVTKRGQDVALRCDPISGHVSLYWYRQALGQGPEFLTYFNYEAQQDKSGLPNDRFSAERPEGSISTLTIQRTEQRDSAMYRCASSLGALDTQYFGPGTRLTVL.

This clone is a singleton in its sample. The J gene is TRBJ2-7, the V gene TRBV6-5; 11 bases are a match to TRBD2. The germline CDR1 and CDR2 sequences are MNHEY and SVGAGI. This CDR3 spans 15 amino acids. V gave up 6 bases and J gave up 5 bases; unmatched junction bases: 9. The DNA for the CDR3 is TGTGCCAGCAGGGATAGGAGGACTAGCGGGCACGAGCAGTACTTC. Translation: CASRDRRTSGHEQYF.

The genes are TRBV6-1 and TRBJ2-2, with TRBD1 matching 8 bases. The trim removed 1 base at V and 1 base at J, leaving 2 bases unmatched. The CDR3 is 16 residues long. CDR1 and CDR2 (germline): MNHNS, SASEGT. DNA of the CDR3: TGTGCCAGCAGTGAAGGGACAGGGCTGAACACCGGGGAGCTGTTTTTT. This sequence encodes CASSEGTGLNTGELFF.

The chain has TRBV5-4 and TRBJ2-7; 9 nucleotides match TRBD2. In germline, CDR1 is SGHNT, CDR2 YYREEE (reference sequence). V gave up 2 bases and J gave up 2 bases; unmatched junction bases: 2. The CDR3 spans 14 residues. CDR3 amino acids: CASSFGGRAYEQYF. The CDR3 nucleotides are TGTGCCAGCAGCTTCGGCGGGAGGGCCTACGAGCAGTACTTC.

This chain links TRBV2 with TRBJ2-3; tentatively, D is TRBD1 (5 bases). Germline-derived CDR1 and CDR2 are SNHLY and FYNNEI. Deletions cut 4 bases from V and 2 bases from J, with 19 bases between. This CDR3 is 17 amino acids long. CDR3 sequence (DNA): TGTGCCAGCAGTGTTACAGGTTACCTCCTACTCACAGATACGCAGTATTTT. Protein: CASSVTGYLLLTDTQYF.

The V gene is TRBV5-1, the J gene TRBJ1-2, with 7 bases identical to TRBD1. Germline loops: CDR1 SGHRS, CDR2 YFSETQ. Losses at the gene ends were 4 bases for V and 2 bases for J; bases not matched to a gene: 8. CDR3 size: 15 residues. The CDR3 nucleotides read TGCGCCAGCAGCGGGGGGGACAGTTACAACTATGGCTACACCTTC. Translation gives CASSGGDSYNYGYTF.

This chain connects TRBV18 to TRBJ2-1; TRBD2 aligns across 8 bases. J was trimmed by 3 bases and V by 1 base; bases with no gene match: 5. This CDR3 contains 16 residues. Germline CDR1 and CDR2: KGHSH and LQKENI. The CDR3 reads CASSPLSGKIYNEQFF. The CDR3 nucleotides are TGTGCCAGCTCACCACTTAGCGGGAAAATCTACAATGAGCAGTTCTTC. The variable domain in full, completed from reference TRBV18 and TRBJ2-1, reads NAGVMQNPRHLVRRRGQEARLRCSPMKGHSHVYWYRQLPEEGLKFMVYLQKENIIDESGMPKERFSAEFPKEGPSILRIQQVVRGDSAAYFCASSPLSGKIYNEQFFGPGTRLTVL.